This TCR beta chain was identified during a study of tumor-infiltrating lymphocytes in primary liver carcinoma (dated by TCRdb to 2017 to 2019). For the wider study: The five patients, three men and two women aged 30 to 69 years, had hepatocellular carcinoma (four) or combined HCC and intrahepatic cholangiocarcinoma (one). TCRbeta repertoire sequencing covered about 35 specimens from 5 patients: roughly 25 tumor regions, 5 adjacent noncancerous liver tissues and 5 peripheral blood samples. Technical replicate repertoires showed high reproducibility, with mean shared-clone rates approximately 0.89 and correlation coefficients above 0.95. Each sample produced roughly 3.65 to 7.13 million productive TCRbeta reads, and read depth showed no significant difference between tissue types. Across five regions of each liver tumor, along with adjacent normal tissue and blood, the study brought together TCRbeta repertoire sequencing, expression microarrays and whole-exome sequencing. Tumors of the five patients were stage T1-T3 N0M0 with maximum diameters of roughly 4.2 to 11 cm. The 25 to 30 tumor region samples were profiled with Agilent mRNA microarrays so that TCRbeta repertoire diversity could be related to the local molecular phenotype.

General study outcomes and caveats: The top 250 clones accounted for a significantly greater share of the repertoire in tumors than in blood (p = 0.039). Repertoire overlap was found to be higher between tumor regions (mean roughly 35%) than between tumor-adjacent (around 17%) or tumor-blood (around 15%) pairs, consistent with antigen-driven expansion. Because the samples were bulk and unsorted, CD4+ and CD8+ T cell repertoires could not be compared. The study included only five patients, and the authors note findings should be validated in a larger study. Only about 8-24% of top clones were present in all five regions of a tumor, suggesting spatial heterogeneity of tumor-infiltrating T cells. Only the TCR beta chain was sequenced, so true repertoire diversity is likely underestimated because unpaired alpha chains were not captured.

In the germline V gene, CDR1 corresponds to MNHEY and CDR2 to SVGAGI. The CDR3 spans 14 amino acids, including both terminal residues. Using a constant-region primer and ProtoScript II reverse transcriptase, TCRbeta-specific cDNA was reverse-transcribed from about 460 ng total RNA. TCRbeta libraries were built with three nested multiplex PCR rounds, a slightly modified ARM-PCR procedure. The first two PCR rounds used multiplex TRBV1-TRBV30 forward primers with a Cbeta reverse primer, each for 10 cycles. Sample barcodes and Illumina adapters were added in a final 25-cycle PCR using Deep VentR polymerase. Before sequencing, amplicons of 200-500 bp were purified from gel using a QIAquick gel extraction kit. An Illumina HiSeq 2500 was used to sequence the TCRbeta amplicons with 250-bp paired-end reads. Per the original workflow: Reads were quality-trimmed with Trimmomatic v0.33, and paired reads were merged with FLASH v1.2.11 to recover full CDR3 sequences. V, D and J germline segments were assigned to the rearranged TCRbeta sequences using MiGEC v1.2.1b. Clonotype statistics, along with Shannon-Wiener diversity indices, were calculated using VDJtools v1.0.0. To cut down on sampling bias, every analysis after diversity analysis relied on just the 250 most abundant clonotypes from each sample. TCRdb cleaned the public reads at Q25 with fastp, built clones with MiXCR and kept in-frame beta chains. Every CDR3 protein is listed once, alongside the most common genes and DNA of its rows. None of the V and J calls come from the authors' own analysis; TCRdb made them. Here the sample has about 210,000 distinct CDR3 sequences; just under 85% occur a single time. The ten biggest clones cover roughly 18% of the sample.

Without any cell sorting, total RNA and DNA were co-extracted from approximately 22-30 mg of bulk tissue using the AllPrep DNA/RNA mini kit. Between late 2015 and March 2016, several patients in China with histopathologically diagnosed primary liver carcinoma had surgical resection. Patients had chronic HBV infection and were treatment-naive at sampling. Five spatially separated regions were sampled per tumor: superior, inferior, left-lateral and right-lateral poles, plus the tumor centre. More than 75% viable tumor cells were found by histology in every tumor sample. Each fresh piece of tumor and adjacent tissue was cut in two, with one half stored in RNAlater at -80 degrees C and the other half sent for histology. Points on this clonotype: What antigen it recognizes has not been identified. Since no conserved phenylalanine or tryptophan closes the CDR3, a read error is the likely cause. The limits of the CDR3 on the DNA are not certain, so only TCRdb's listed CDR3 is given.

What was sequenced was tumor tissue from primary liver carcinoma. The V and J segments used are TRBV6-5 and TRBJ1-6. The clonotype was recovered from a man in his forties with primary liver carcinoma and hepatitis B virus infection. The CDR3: CASAGGGGGSPLHL.